The 11 T cell receptor beta chains below were found in one sample sequenced in a study of blood T cell repertoires in COVID-19. TCRdb's copy holds only in-frame clones and misses some; the assay was immunoSEQ multiplex PCR. The table has 450,000 or so clones, around nine tenths seen once. The sequenced sample was peripheral blood. These receptors were obtained from a man between 18 and 35 years old with COVID-19, enrolled during active disease.

The chain recombines TRBV7-3 with TRBJ1-1, with D perhaps matching TRBD1 (6 bases). The CDR3 contains 15 residues. With 1 base removed from V and 1 base from J, the gap between germline ends came to 10 bases. The germline V gene encodes CDR1 SGHTA and CDR2 FQGTGA. CDR3 sequence: CASSLIQGPNTEAFF. CDR3 DNA sequence: TGTGCCAGCAGCTTAATACAGGGTCCGAACACTGAAGCTTTCTTT.

The chain joins TRBV30 to TRBJ2-1; 7 nucleotides agree with TRBD1. V was pared by 1 base and J by 9 bases, with 12 bases of the junction left unmatched. The CDR3 has 15 amino acids. CDR1 is GTSNPN and CDR2 is SVGIG in the germline V gene (reference sequence). The CDR3 sequence: CAWSARDRWSSEQFF. CDR3 coding DNA: TGTGCCTGGAGTGCTCGGGACAGATGGTCGTCTGAGCAGTTCTTC.

V gene TRBV7-8 combines with J gene TRBJ2-3, with 9 bases fitting TRBD2. The CDR3 has 16 amino acids. V lost 3 bases and J lost 2; bases outside the gene matches: 6. In germline, CDR1 is SGHVS, CDR2 FQNEAQ. The CDR3 loop is CASSLSSGGHTDTQYF. The DNA of the CDR3 is TGTGCCAGCAGCTTGAGTAGCGGGGGACACACAGATACGCAGTATTTT.

The chain employs TRBV7-9 and TRBJ1-1; tentative D call: TRBD1 (5 bases). Between the trimmed V and J ends, which lost 3 bases and 2 bases, there was a span of 10 bases. The V gene's germline CDR1 is SEHNR and CDR2 FQNEAQ (reference sequence). This CDR3 comprises 14 residues. Here the CDR3 DNA reads TGTGCCAGCAGCTTCACGGGGGTAAACACTGAAGCTTTCTTT. This translates into CASSFTGVNTEAFF.

The chain uses TRBV5-1 and TRBJ2-5; D is possibly TRBD1 (6 bases). Germline V gene lookup returns CDR1 SGHRS and CDR2 YFSETQ. Trimming removed 3 bases from V and 2 bases from J, with 14 bases in between. This CDR3 is 15 amino acids long. CDR3 region: CASSSIPGQQETQYF. As DNA, the CDR3 is TGCGCCAGCAGCTCTATACCAGGACAGCAAGAGACCCAGTACTTC.

V is TRBV27 and J is TRBJ2-3; 11 positions match TRBD1. V trimming: 4 bases; J trimming: 4 bases; junction bases outside the gene matches: 7. Germline CDR1 and CDR2: MNHEY and SMNVEV (reference sequence). The CDR3 length is 16 residues. The CDR3, as DNA: TGTGCCAGCAGTTCATCTCCGGGACAGGGGGCAGATACGCAGTATTTT. It translates to CASSSSPGQGADTQYF.

This clone was detected only once. CDR3 in DNA: TGTGCCAGCAGCCAGGGACTAGCGGTCGGGGAGCTGTTTTTT. This codes for CASSQGLAVGELFF. The rearrangement links TRBV3-1 (or the pseudogene TRBV3-2) to TRBJ2-2, with 11 bases identical to TRBD2. Germline V gene lookup returns CDR1 LGHDT and CDR2 YNNKEL (reference sequence). The ends lost 3 bases at V and 7 bases at J; junction bases unmatched: 1. This CDR3 region has 14 residues.

V usage is TRBV7-9 and J usage is TRBJ1-2; TRBD1 agrees at 7 bases. Trimming at V came to 5 bases and at J to 7 bases, leaving 7 bases not matched to a gene. This CDR3 spans 13 amino acids. The germline V gene encodes CDR1 SEHNR and CDR2 FQNEAQ (reference sequence). In nucleotides, the CDR3 is TGTGCCAGCAGCCCGGGGCAGGGGGTTGGCTACACCTTC. Translation: CASSPGQGVGYTF.

The chain uses TRBV7-9 and TRBJ2-7; 12 bases fit TRBD1. The V segment lost 0 bases and the J segment 6 bases; nucleotides outside the gene matches: 6. Germline CDR1 and CDR2: SEHNR and FQNEAQ (reference sequence). The CDR3 contains 16 residues. The CDR3 nucleotides are TGTGCCAGCAGCTTAGCGGGACAGGGGGCGCTGGGCGAGCAGTACTTC. Protein sequence: CASSLAGQGALGEQYF.

CDR3 residues: CASSGASGANVLTF. For the CDR3, the DNA is TGTGCCAGCAGTGGGGCATCCGGGGCCAACGTCCTGACTTTC. The J gene is TRBJ2-6, the V gene TRBV2; the D is unclear. This CDR3 is built from 14 residues. The germline V gene has CDR1 SNHLY and CDR2 FYNNEI. V dropped 4 bases and J dropped 4 bases, with 8 bases sitting between them.

This chain joins TRBV1 and TRBJ1-3; the table's D gene call, TRBD1, was not cross checked with the DNA. TRBV1 constitutes a pseudogene. This CDR3 region has 16 residues. CDR3: CTSSQAFQGVRNTIYF. Here the CDR3 DNA reads TGCACCAGCAGCCAAGCGTTCCAGGGGGTAAGAAACACCATATATTTT.